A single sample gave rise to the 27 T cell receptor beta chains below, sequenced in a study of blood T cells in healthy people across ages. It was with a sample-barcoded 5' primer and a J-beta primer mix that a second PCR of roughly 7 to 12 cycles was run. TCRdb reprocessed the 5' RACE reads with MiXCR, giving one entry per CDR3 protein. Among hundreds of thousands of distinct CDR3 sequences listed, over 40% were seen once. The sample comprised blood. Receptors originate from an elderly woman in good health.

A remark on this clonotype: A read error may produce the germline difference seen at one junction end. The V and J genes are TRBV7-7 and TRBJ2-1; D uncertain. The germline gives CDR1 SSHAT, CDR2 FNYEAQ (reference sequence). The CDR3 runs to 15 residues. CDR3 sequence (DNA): TGTGCTAGCAGCTTAGGGATAGGATCCTACAATGAGCAGTTCTTC. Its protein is CASSLGIGSYNEQFF.

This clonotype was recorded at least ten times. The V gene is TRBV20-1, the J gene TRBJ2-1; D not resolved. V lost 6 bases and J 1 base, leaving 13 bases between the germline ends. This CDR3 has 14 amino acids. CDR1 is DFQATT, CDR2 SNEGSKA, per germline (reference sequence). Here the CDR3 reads CSANHRVSYNEQFF. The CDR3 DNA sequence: TGCAGTGCCAACCACAGAGTATCCTACAATGAGCAGTTCTTC.

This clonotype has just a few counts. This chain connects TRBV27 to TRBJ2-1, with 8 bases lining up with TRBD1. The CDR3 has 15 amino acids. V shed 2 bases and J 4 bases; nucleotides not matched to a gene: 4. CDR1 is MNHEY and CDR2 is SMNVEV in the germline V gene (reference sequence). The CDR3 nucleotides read TGTGCCAGCAGTTTACTGGACAGGGATTACAATGAGCAGTTCTTC. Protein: CASSLLDRDYNEQFF.

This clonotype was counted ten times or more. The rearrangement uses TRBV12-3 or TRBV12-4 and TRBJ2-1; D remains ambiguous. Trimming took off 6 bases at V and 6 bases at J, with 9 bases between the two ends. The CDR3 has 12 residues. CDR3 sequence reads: CASRWSLNEQFF. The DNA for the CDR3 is TGTGCCAGCAGATGGAGCCTCAATGAGCAGTTCTTC.

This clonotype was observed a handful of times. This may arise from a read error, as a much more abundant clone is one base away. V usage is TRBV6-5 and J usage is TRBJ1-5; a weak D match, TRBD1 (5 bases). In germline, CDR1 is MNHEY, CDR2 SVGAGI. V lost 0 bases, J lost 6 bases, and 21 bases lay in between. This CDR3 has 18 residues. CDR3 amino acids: CASSYSSPGRARSQPQHF. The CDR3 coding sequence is TGTGCCAGCAGTTACTCGTCCCCAGGGCGGGCGCGCAGTCAGCCCCAGCATTTT.

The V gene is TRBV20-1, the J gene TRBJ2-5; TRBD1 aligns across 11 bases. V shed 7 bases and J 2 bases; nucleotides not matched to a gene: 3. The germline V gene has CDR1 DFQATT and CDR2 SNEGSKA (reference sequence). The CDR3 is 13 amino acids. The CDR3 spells CSDRDRGQETQYF. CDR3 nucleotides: TGCAGTGATAGGGACAGGGGGCAAGAGACCCAGTACTTC.

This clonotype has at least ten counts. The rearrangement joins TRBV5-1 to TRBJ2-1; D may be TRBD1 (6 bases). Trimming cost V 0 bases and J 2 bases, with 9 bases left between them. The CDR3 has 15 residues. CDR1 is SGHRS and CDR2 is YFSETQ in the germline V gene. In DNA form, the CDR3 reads TGCGCCAGCAGCTTGGTACAGGGCCCCTACAATGAGCAGTTCTTC. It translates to CASSLVQGPYNEQFF.

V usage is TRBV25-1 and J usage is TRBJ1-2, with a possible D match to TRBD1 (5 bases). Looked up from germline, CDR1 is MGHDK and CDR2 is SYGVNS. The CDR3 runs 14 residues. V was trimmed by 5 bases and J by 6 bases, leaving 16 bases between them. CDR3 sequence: CASSQSPGVDGYTF. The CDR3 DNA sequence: TGTGCCAGCAGTCAATCTCCGGGGGTGGATGGCTACACCTTC.

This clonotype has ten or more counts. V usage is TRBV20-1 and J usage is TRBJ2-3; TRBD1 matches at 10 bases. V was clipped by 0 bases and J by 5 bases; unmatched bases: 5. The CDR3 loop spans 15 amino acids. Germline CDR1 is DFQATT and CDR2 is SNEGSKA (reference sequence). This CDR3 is CSARDPDRGQDTQYF. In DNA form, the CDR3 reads TGCAGTGCTAGAGATCCCGACAGGGGGCAAGATACGCAGTATTTT.

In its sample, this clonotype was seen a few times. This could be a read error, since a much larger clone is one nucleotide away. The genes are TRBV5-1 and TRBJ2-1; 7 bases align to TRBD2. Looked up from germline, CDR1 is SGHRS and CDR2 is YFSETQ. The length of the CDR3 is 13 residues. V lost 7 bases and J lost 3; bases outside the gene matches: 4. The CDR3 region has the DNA TGCGCCAGCGCACTAGCGCTCTACAATGAGCAGTTCTTC. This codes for CASALALYNEQFF.

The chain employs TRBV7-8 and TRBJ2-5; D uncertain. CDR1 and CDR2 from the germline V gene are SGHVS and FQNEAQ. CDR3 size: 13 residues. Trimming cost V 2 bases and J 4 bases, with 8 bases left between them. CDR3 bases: TGTGCCAGCAGCTTAATTCCCGGAGAGACCCAGTACTTC. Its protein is CASSLIPGETQYF. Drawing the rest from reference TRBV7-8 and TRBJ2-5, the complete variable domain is GAGVSQSPRYKVAKRGQDVALRCDPISGHVSLFWYQQALGQGPEFLTYFQNEAQLDKSGLPSDRFFAERPEGSVSTLKIQRTQQEDSAVYLCASSLIPGETQYFGPGTRLLVL.

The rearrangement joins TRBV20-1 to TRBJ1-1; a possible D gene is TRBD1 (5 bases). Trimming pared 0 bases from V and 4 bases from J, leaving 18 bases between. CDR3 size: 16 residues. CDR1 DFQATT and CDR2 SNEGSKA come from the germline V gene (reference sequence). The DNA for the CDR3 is TGCAGTGCTAGAGATTTCAGGGCCTCCCCGGGCACTGAAGCTTTCTTT. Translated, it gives CSARDFRASPGTEAFF.

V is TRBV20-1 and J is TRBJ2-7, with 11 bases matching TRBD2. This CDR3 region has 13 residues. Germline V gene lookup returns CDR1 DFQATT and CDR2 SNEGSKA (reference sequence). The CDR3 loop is CSALAGDSYEQYF. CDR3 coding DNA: TGCAGCGCACTAGCGGGAGATTCCTACGAGCAGTACTTC.

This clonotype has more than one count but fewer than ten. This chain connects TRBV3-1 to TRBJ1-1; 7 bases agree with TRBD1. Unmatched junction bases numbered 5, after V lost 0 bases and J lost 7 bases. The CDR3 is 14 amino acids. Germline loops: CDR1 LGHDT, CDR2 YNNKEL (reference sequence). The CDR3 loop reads CASSQEMRTGEAFF. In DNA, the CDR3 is TGTGCCAGCAGCCAAGAAATGAGGACAGGTGAAGCTTTCTTT.

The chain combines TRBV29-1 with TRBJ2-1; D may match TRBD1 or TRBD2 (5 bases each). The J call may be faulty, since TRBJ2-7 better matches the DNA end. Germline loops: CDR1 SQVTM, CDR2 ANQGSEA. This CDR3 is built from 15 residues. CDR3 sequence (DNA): TGCAGCGTTGGGGGGACGCTTTTCTCCTACAATGAGCAGTACTTC. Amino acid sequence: CSVGGTLFSYNEQYF.

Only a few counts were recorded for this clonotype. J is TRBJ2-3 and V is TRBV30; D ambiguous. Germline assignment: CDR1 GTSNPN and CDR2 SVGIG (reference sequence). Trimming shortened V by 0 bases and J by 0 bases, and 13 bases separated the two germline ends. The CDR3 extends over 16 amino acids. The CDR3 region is CAWSVGRLGSTDTQYF. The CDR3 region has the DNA TGTGCCTGGAGTGTAGGTAGACTGGGGAGCACAGATACGCAGTATTTT. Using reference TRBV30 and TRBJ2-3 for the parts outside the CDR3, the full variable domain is SQTIHQWPATLVQPVGSPLSLECTVEGTSNPNLYWYRQAAGRGLQLLFYSVGIGQISSEVPQNLSASRPQDRQFILSSKKLLLSDSGFYLCAWSVGRLGSTDTQYFGPGTRLTVL.

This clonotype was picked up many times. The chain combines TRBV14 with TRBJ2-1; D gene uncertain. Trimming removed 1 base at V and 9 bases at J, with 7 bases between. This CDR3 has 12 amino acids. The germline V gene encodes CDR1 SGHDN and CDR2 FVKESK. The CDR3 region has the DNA TGTGCCAGCAGCCAAGTAAGGGCTGAGCAGTTCTTC. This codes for CASSQVRAEQFF.

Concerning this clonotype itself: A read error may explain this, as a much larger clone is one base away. For the CDR3, the DNA is TGCAGTACGCCGACTAGCGGAAGGCAGTTCTTC. Encoded protein: CSTPTSGRQFF. The chain couples TRBV20-1 to TRBJ2-1; 9 nucleotides agree with TRBD2. V was clipped by 8 bases and J by 12 bases; unmatched bases: 8. The germline V gene encodes CDR1 DFQATT and CDR2 SNEGSKA (reference sequence). The CDR3 extends over 11 amino acids.

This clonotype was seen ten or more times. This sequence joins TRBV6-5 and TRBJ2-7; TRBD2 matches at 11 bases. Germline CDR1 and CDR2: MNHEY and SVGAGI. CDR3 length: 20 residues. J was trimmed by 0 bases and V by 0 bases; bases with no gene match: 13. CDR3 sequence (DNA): TGTGCCAGCAGTTACTCCGCCCTAGCGGGGGGCCCGAAAATCTCCTACGAGCAGTACTTC. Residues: CASSYSALAGGPKISYEQYF.

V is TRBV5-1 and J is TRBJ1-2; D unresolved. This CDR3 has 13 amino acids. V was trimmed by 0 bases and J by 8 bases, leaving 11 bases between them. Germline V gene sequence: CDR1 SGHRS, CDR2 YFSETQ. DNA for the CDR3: TGCGCCAGCAGCTTGGATCGCGCGGCGGGCTACACCTTC. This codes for CASSLDRAAGYTF.

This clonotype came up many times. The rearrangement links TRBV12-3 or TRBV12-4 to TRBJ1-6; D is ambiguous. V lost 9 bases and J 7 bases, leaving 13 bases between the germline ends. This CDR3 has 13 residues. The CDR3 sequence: CASTSGRNSPLHF. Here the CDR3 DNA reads TGTGCCAGTACTTCAGGTAGAAATTCACCCCTCCACTTT.

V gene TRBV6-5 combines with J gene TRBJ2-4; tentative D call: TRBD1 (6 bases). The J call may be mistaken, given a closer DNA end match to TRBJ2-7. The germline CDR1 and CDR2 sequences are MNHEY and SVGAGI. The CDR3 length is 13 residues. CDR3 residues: CASSREQGGEQYF. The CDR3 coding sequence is TGTGCCAGCAGTAGGGAACAGGGTGGCGAGCAGTACTTC.

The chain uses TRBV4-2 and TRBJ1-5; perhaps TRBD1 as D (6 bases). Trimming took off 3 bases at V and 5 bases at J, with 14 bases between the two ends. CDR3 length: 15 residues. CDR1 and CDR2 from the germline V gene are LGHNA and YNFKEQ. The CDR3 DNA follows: TGTGCCAGCAGCCAGTACAAGGAGGGGGATCAGCCCCAGCATTTT. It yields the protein CASSQYKEGDQPQHF.

For the CDR3, the DNA is TGCGCCAGCAGCTCCAAACCAGTGGCATACCAGACCACGGGCGAGCAGTACTTC. It encodes CASSSKPVAYQTTGEQYF. The chain carries TRBV5-1 and TRBJ2-5; D remains unclear. The J call could be wrong; TRBJ2-7 is a better fit for the DNA end. CDR3 length equals 18 residues. Germline-derived CDR1 and CDR2 are SGHRS and YFSETQ.

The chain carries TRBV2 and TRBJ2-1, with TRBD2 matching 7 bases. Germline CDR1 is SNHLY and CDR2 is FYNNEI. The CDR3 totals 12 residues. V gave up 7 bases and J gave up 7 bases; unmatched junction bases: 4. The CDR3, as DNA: TGTGCCAGCAAGGAACTAGCGAATGAGCAGTTCTTC. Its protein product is CASKELANEQFF.

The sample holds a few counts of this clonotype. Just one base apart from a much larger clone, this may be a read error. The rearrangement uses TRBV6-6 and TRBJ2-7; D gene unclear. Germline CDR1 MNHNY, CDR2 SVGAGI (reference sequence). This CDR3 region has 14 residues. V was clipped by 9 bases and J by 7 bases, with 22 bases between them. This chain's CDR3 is CASWTPPRVNEQYF. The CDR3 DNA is TGTGCCAGTTGGACGCCTCCAAGGGTCAATGAGCAGTACTTC.

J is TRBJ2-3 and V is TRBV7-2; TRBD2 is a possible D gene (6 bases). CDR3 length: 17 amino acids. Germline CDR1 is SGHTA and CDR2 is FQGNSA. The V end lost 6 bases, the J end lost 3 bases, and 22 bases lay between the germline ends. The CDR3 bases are TGTGCCAGCAGAGGGGTGTCGGGGGTGGCGGGGACAGATACGCAGTATTTT. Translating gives CASRGVSGVAGTDTQYF.